This TCR beta chain was identified during a study of siplizumab effects on memory and regulatory T cells (dated by TCRdb to 2018 to 2020). For the study in its entirety: The study examined how the anti-CD2 antibody siplizumab affects alloreactive T-cell subsets in allogeneic mixed lymphocyte reactions built from human PBMCs. Broad study findings and their caveats: About 75-96% of proliferating CD4+ or CD8+ clones could not be given a naive or memory phenotype. The cumulative frequency of alloreactive sequences that could be traced back to unstimulated CD4+ memory T cells was significantly reduced by siplizumab. Of the alloreactive CD4+ clones that could be mapped, the Treg-derived share averaged about 67% with siplizumab compared with about 25% in control reactions. Whether proliferating Tregs from siplizumab cultures were suppressive was not functionally confirmed. Because sequences below about 10^-5 frequency were poorly captured, only a minor fraction of alloreactive clones could be mapped to unstimulated subsets. Unstimulated naive T cells appeared to be more diverse than memory T cells, and naive cells seemed to make a substantial contribution to the alloresponse.

Sorted unstimulated T cells and proliferating T cells recovered from mixed lymphocyte reactions were subjected to TCRbeta CDR3 sequencing. Fresh whole blood from approximately 11 HLA-typed healthy donors served as the source for isolating PBMCs. Library generation was performed with the immunoSEQ multiplex PCR assay. The deep sequencing platform assayed some 90,000 TCR templates per sample. Genomic DNA extracted from sorted T cells was used for TCRbeta CDR3 sequencing. In the authors' own workflow: Clonal analysis of TCRbeta CDR3 data was done in the R programming language. Comparing unstimulated samples against CFSE-low samples taken after the reaction was how alloreactive CD4+ and CD8+ clones were defined. By matching sequences to the repertoires of sorted unstimulated Treg and non-Treg cells, each alloreactive CD4+ clone was assigned a regulatory or non-regulatory origin. The source is immuneACCESS, and TCRdb retained only in-frame sequences with V and J called. Part of the clones is not carried over; for the studies checked, unresolved V genes explain less than half of this, and the remainder is unexplained. Clone size and the V and J calls come from that table; the DNA yielded D and trimming. Present in this sample are 100,000 or so clones, around 93% of which were seen just once. Approximately 0.32% of the sample lies in the top ten.

Inclusive of the bounding cysteine and phenylalanine, the CDR3 is 17 residues long. CDR3 DNA only is kept here, 51 bases in frame from base 1. Taken from the germline V gene, the CDR1 and CDR2 loops are SNHLY and FYNNEI. Trimmed from V: 3 bases; trimmed from J: 0 bases; junction bases lacking a gene match: 8. With respect to this clone: Its target antigen remains unknown. There are no base qualities to consult, and no much larger clone falls within one base.

The sequenced material came from CD4+ T cells sorted from blood. Recombination joined TRBV2 with TRBJ2-4; 7 bases in the middle match TRBD1. This receptor was taken from a human donor in good health. Read as DNA, the sequence is TGTGCCAGCAGTGACGGACAGGCGGTTATAGCCAAAAACATTCAGTACTTC. This is translated as CASSDGQAVIAKNIQYF.